Here is one T cell receptor (beta chain) with its context. Clones were read by immunoSEQ multiplex PCR, and TCRdb kept only the in-frame ones, dropping some. The data contain more than 9,500 clones, roughly 80% of them singletons. Germline assignment: CDR1 MGHRA and CDR2 YSYEKL. This CDR3 is built from 14 residues. The V end was cut by 5 bases, the J end by 8 bases, with 15 bases between. The record originates from a study of OX40 agonist ivuxolimab in advanced cancers. This TCR derives from an adult with an advanced solid tumor such as melanoma, head and neck, liver or kidney cancer. The source material was CD4+ or CD8+ T cells sorted from blood, sampled in a trial of the OX40 agonist ivuxolimab. V and J are TRBV4-1 and TRBJ1-4; D possibly corresponds to TRBD1 (5 bases). CDR3 sequence (DNA): TGCGCCAGCAGCAATCAGGGTGAACGGGAAAAACTGTTTTTT. Encoded protein: CASSNQGEREKLFF.